Sequencing of this T cell receptor beta chain was carried out in a study of vaccination and CD4 T cells after COVID-19. This sample's time point: late sampling 161 to 241 days after vaccination in a few convalescent patients. Treatment of the sample: approximately 11-day PBMC culture with coronavirus spike peptide pools or control peptides (ViraFEST assay). In germline, CDR1 is DFQATT, CDR2 SNEGSKA (reference sequence). The CDR3 consists of 11 residues. V was cut by 6 bases and J by 4 bases, with 8 bases left in between. Study-wide points: Counts of SARS-CoV-2-reactive clonotypes had a median that went from roughly 21 to 40, a nonsignificant change. Among convalescent patients, a median about 83% of reactive clones emerged only after vaccination.

Sequenced with the Oncomine TCR Beta short-read assay was DNA taken from cultured CD4+ T cells. Genomic DNA was taken out of cultured CD4+ T cells by extraction. TCRdb fed the PCR reads into MiXCR, producing one record per CDR3 protein. This repertoire shows 20,000 to 25,000 distinct CDR3 sequences, 43% found once; its top ten account for just under 5%. Note on this clonotype: No antigen is known for it.

The sequence came from a human donor who had recovered from COVID-19. The sample consisted of CD4+ T cells from blood, cultured in vitro, taken about 7 months after SARS-CoV-2 vaccination. The chain carries TRBV20-1 and TRBJ2-3; D is perhaps TRBD2 (5 bases). The CDR3 spells CSALGADTQYF. In nucleotides, the CDR3 is TGCAGTGCCCTCGGGGCAGATACGCAGTATTTT.